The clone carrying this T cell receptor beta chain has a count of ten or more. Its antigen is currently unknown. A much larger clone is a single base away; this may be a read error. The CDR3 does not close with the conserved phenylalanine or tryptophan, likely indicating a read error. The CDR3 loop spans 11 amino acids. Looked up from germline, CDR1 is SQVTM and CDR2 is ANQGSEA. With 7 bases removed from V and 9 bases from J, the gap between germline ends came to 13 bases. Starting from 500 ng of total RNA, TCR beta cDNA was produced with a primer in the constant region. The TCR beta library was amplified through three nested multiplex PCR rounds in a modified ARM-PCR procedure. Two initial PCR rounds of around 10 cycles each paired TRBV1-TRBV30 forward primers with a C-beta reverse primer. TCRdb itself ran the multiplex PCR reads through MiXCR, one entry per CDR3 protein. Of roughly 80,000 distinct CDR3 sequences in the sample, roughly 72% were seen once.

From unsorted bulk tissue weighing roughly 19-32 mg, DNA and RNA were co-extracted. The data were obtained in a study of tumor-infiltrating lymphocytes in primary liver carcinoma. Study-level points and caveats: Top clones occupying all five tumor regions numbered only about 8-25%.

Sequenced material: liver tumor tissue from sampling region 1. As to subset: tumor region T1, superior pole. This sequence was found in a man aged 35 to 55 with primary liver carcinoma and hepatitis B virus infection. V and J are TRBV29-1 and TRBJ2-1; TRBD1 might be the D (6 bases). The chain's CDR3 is CSAGVAGEQFS. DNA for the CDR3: TGCAGCGCAGGGGTTGCGGGTGAGCAGTTCTCC.